Listed here are 3 T cell receptor beta chains from one sample, sequenced in a study of blood T cell repertoires in COVID-19. Profiled with immunoSEQ multiplex PCR; TCRdb holds only in-frame clones, not every one. Here the sample spans 30,000 to 40,000 clones, about 90% being singletons. The sequenced material came from peripheral blood. These receptors all come from a man older than 75 with acute or convalescent COVID-19.

The chain has TRBV7-9 and TRBJ1-2; 8 bases align to TRBD1. J was trimmed by 5 bases and V by 5 bases; bases with no gene match: 10. Germline values: CDR1 SEHNR, CDR2 FQNEAQ (reference sequence). CDR3 size: 15 residues. In nucleotides, the CDR3 is TGTGCCAGCAGCGCCTCAGGGGGCAGGGGATATGGCTACACCTTC. The encoded protein is CASSASGGRGYGYTF.

The rearrangement links TRBV6-5 to TRBJ2-7; D is unclear. Trimming left V 6 bases short and J 2 bases short, with 5 bases between. This CDR3 spans 11 amino acids. Germline V lookup: CDR1 MNHEY, CDR2 SVGAGI. CDR3 amino acids: CASRAPYEQYF. DNA of the CDR3: TGTGCCAGCAGAGCTCCCTACGAGCAGTACTTC.

The J gene is TRBJ1-6, the V gene TRBV27; D call uncertain. The V end was cut by 6 bases, the J end by 4 bases, with 19 bases between. This CDR3 is 17 amino acids long. The germline gives CDR1 MNHEY, CDR2 SMNVEV (reference sequence). CDR3 amino acids: CASRSYLEVLYNSPLHF. The CDR3 region has the DNA TGTGCCAGCAGATCATACCTGGAGGTTTTGTATAATTCACCCCTCCACTTT.